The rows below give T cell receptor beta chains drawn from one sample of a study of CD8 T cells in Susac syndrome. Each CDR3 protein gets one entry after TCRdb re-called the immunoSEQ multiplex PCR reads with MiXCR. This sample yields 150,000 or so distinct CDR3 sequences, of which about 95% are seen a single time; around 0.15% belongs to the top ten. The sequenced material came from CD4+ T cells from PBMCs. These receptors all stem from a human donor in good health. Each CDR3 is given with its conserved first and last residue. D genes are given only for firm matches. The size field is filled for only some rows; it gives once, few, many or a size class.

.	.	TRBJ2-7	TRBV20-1	TGCAGTGCTAGAGAAAAGGGATACGAGCAGTACTTC	CSAREKGYEQYF
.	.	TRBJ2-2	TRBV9	TGTGCCAGCAGTGACGGAACCGGGAACACCGGGGAGCTGTTTTTT	CASSDGTGNTGELFF
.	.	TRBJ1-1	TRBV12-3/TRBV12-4	TGTGCCAGCAGTTTAACGATCGGGGGCCGGACTGAAGCTTTCTTT	CASSLTIGGRTEAFF
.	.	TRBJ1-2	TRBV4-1	TGCGCCAGCAGCCAAGTTGGCAGAGCTAACTATGGCTACACCTTC	CASSQVGRANYGYTF
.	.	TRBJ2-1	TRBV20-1	TGCAGTGCTAGTACTCCCGGGACCAGTAACAATGAGCAGTTCTTC	CSASTPGTSNNEQFF
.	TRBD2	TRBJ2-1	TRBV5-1	TGCGCCAGCAGCTTGGTAGCGGGGGGGTACAATGAGCAGTTCTTC	CASSLVAGGYNEQFF
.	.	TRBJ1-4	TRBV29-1	TGCAGCGCTGGCCGGGACACCAATGAAAAACTGTTTTTT	CSAGRDTNEKLFF
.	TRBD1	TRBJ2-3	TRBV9	TGTGCCAGCAGCGTACAGGGGGATAACACAGATACGCAGTATTTT	CASSVQGDNTDTQYF
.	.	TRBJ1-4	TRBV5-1	TGCGCCAGCAGCTTGGAGGCTGCAACTAATGAAAAACTGTTTTTT	CASSLEAATNEKLFF
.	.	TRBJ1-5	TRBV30	TGTGCCGTATCGGCGGATAGCAATCAGCCCCAGCATTTT	CAVSADSNQPQHF
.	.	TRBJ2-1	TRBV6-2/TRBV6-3	TGTGCCAGCTCCCCGTGGGTTCTCCACAATGAGCAGTTCTTC	CASSPWVLHNEQFF
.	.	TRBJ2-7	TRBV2	TGTGCCAGCAGCCCTTATGGGACCGAGCAGTACTTC	CASSPYGTEQYF
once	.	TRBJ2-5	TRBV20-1	TGCAGTGCTAGACGTCCGGGCGTCCAGGAGACCCAGTACTTC	CSARRPGVQETQYF
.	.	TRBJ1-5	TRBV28	TGTGCCAGCAGTCCCTACAGGGATCAGCCCCAGCATTTT	CASSPYRDQPQHF
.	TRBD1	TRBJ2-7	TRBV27	TGTGCCAGCAGTACGAGACAGGGTTCCCACGAGCAGTACTTC	CASSTRQGSHEQYF
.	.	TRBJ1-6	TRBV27	TGTGCCAGCAGGGCGGCAAGCTCCTATAATTCACCCCTCCACTTT	CASRAASSYNSPLHF
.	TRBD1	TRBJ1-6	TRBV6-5	TGTGCCAGCAACGGGGACAGGGGGCCTTCACCCCTCCACTTT	CASNGDRGPSPLHF
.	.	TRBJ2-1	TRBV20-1	TGCAGTGCCCCGAACCGGGGAAGAGATGAGCAGTTCTTC	CSAPNRGRDEQFF
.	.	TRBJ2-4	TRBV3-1	TGTGCCAGCAGTTACAGAAACATTCAGTACTTC	CASSYRNIQYF
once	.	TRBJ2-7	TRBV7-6	TGTGCCAGCAGCTTAAATCGGGGCCCCCGTACGGTTGGTGAGCAGTACTTC	CASSLNRGPRTVGEQYF
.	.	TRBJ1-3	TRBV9	TGTGCCAGCAGCGCCCACCAACAGGGAGGAAACACCATATATTTT	CASSAHQQGGNTIYF
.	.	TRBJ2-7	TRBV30	TGTGCCTGGAGTCCAGGGTCCGACGAGCAGTACTTC	CAWSPGSDEQYF
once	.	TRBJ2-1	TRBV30	TGTGCCTGGAGTCGGGGGACCTCCTACAATGAGCAGTTCTTC	CAWSRGTSYNEQFF
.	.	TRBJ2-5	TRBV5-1	TGCGCCAGCAGCCGGGACACCCACCAAGAGACCCAGTACTTC	CASSRDTHQETQYF
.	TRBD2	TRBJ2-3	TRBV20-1	TGCAGTGCTAGAGATGGCCTAGCGGTAGATACGCAGTATTTT	CSARDGLAVDTQYF
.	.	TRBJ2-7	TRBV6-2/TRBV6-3	TGTGCCAGCAGTTACCAGGGGCGGACATGGCAGTACTTC	CASSYQGRTWQYF
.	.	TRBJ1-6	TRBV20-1	TGCAGTGCTAGAGATTCCGGGACGGTAAATTCACCCCTCCACTTT	CSARDSGTVNSPLHF
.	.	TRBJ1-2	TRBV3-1	TGTGCCAGCAGCCAAGATCTATCGGCAGGGACCGGCTACACCTTC	CASSQDLSAGTGYTF
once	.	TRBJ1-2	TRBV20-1	TGCAGTGCTATGACCAGAAACTATGGCTACACCTTC	CSAMTRNYGYTF
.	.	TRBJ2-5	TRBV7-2	TGTGCCAGCAGCCCGGCGGGGAGCGGCCAGTACTTC	CASSPAGSGQYF
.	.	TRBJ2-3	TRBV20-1	TGCAGTGCTAGTTCGGGCCCAGATACGCAGTATTTT	CSASSGPDTQYF
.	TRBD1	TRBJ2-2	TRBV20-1	TGCAGTGCTAGGTTGGGACAGGTCAACACCGGGGAGCTGTTTTTT	CSARLGQVNTGELFF
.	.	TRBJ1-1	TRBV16	TGTGCCAGCAGCCAGGCAGGGAATAATGGTGAAGCTTTCTTT	CASSQAGNNGEAFF
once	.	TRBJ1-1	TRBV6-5	TGTGCCAGCAGTTACTCGAGGGGGACTGAAGCTTTCTTT	CASSYSRGTEAFF
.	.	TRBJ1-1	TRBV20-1	TGCAGTGCCCCGGGGGAAACTGAAGCTTTCTTT	CSAPGETEAFF
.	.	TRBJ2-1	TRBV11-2	TGTGCCAGCAGCTTAATTGTTTCTAGCCGAGGGCGGGAGCAGTTCTTC	CASSLIVSSRGREQFF